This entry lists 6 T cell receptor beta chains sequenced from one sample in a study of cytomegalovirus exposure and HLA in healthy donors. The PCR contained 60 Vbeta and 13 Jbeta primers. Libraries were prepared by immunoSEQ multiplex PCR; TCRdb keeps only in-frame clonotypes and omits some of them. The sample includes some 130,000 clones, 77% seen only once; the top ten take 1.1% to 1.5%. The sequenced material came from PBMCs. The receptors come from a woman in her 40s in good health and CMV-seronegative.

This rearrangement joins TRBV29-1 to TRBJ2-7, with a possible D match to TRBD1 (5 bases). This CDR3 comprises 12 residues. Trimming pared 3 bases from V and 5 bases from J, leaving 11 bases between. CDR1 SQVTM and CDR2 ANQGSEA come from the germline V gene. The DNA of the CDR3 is TGCAGCGTTGATAGGGGATCGGACGAGCAGTACTTC. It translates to CSVDRGSDEQYF.

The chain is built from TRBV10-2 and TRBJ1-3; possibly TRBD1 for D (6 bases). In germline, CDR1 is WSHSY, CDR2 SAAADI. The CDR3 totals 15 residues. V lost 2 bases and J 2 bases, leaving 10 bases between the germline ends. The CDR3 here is CASSERGATGNTIYF. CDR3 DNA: TGCGCCAGCAGTGAGCGGGGGGCGACTGGAAACACCATATATTTT.

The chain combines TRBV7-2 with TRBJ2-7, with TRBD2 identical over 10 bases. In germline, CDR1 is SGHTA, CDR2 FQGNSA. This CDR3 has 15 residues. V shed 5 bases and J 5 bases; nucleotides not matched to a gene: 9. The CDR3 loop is CASSTLAGGNHEQYF. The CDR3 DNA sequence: TGTGCCAGCAGCACATTAGCGGGGGGTAACCACGAGCAGTACTTC. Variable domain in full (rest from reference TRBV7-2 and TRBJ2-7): GAGVSQSPSNKVTEKGKDVELRCDPISGHTALYWYRQSLGQGLEFLIYFQGNSAPDKSGLPSDRFSAERTGGSVSTLTIQRTQQEDSAVYLCASSTLAGGNHEQYFGPGTRLTVT.

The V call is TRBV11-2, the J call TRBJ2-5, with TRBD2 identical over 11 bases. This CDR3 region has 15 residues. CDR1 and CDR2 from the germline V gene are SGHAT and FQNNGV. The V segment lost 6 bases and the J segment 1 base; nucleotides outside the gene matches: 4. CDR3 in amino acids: CASSRTSGFQETQYF. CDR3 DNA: TGTGCCAGCAGTAGGACTAGCGGGTTCCAAGAGACCCAGTACTTC.

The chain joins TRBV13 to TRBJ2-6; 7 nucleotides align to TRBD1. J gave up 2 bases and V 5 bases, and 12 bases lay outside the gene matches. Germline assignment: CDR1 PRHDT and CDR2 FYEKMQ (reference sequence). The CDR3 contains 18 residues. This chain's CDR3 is CASSIILGGSPGANVLTF. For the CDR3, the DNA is TGTGCCAGCAGCATCATTCTAGGGGGCAGCCCTGGGGCCAACGTCCTGACTTTC.

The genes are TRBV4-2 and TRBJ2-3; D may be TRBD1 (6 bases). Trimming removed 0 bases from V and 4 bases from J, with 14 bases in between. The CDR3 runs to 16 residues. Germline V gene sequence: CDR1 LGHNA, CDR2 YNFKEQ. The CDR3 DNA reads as TGTGCCAGCAGCCAAGATCCGGACAGTCCCGCAGATACGCAGTATTTT. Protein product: CASSQDPDSPADTQYF.